Below, 21 T cell receptor beta chains from the same sample are listed, as sequenced in a study of T cells after yellow fever vaccination. TCRdb re-analysed the 5' RACE reads in MiXCR, keeping a single row per CDR3 protein. The profile shows hundreds of thousands of distinct CDR3 sequences, approximately 12% of them singletons. This specimen consisted of CD4+ T cells sorted from PBMCs, obtained 15 days after the yellow fever booster vaccination. Receptors originate from a man aged 18 to 30 who received the YFV17D yellow fever vaccine.

This clonotype was counted once. The chain uses TRBV6-6 and TRBJ2-7; 7 bases agree with TRBD2. This CDR3 has 13 residues. The V and J ends lost 6 bases and 5 bases, in that order; junction bases with no gene match: 7. CDR1 MNHNY and CDR2 SVGAGI come from the germline V gene (reference sequence). CDR3 sequence (DNA): TGTGCCAGCAGACCCGGGGGGTCCGACGAGCAGTACGTC. Protein product: CASRPGGSDEQYV.

This clonotype has a handful of counts. This rearrangement joins TRBV4-3 to TRBJ2-3; D ambiguous. CDR1 is LGHNA, CDR2 YSLEER, per germline. The germline V and J ends were trimmed by 0 bases and 1 base, with 17 bases remaining between them. CDR3 size: 18 residues. CDR3 bases: TGCGCCAGCAGCCAAGATGGGGATAGGTACTACGGCACAGATACGCAGTATTTT. It is translated as CASSQDGDRYYGTDTQYF.

The rearrangement links TRBV5-1 to TRBJ2-7; tentatively, D is TRBD1 or TRBD2 (6 bases each). Germline loops: CDR1 SGHRS, CDR2 YFSETQ. The CDR3 is 15 amino acids. Trimming pared 0 bases from V and 5 bases from J, leaving 15 bases between. The CDR3 coding sequence is TGCGCCAGCAGCTTGGAGAGGGGGGCGGCCAACGAGCAGTACTTC. Translating gives CASSLERGAANEQYF.

This chain links TRBV3-1 with TRBJ2-3; no reliable D call. The V end lost 4 bases, the J end lost 0 bases, and 11 bases lay between the germline ends. The CDR3 has 15 amino acids. Germline CDR1 is LGHDT and CDR2 is YNNKEL (reference sequence). The DNA of the CDR3 is TGTGCCAGCAGCCGAATCAGGTATAGCACAGATACGCAGTATTTT. As protein: CASSRIRYSTDTQYF.

V gene TRBV7-2 combines with J gene TRBJ2-5; TRBD2 agrees at 13 bases. Germline V gene data show CDR1 as SGHTA and CDR2 as FQGNSA. The CDR3 has 16 residues. Trimming at V came to 1 base and at J to 5 bases, leaving 4 bases not matched to a gene. CDR3 nucleotide sequence: TGTGCCAGCAGCTTAGGGGGGACTAGCGGGGCGGAGACCCAGTACTTC. This translates into CASSLGGTSGAETQYF.

This clonotype was found a few times. The chain uses TRBV5-1 and TRBJ2-5; 7 bases are shared with TRBD1. V gave up 4 bases and J gave up 1 base; unmatched junction bases: 4. The CDR3 spans 14 residues. Germline-derived CDR1 and CDR2 are SGHRS and YFSETQ. The CDR3 is CASSPGQVQETQYF. CDR3 DNA: TGCGCCAGCAGCCCTGGACAGGTCCAAGAGACCCAGTACTTC.

For this clonotype: The junction departs from germline at one end; a sequencing error may be responsible. The CDR3 nucleotides are TGTGCCAGCAGCCAAGGAACGAACGCCGGGGAGCTGTTTTTT. It is translated as CASSQGTNAGELFF. The chain combines TRBV3-1 with TRBJ2-2; no firm D call. CDR1 is LGHDT, CDR2 YNNKEL, per germline (reference sequence). This CDR3 is built from 14 residues.

This clonotype was counted only a few times. The gene calls are TRBV28 and TRBJ2-3, with 12 bases matching TRBD1. This CDR3 spans 17 amino acids. With 7 bases clipped from V and 6 bases from J, the junction kept 14 bases outside the gene matches. Germline V CDR1 and CDR2: MDHEN, SYDVKM. The CDR3 DNA reads as TGTGCCAGCAACCGGGGAAGGGACAGGGGGCGCCGGGATACGCAGTATTTT. Residues: CASNRGRDRGRRDTQYF. Variable domain in full (rest from reference TRBV28 and TRBJ2-3): DVKVTQSSRYLVKRTGEKVFLECVQDMDHENMFWYRQDPGLGLRLIYFSYDVKMKEKGDIPEGYSVSREKKERFSLILESASTNQTSMYLCASNRGRDRGRRDTQYFGPGTRLTVL.

The V and J genes are TRBV5-5 and TRBJ1-4, with D possibly being TRBD1 (5 bases). V shed 4 bases and J shed 13 bases, with 11 bases lying between them. The CDR3 covers 11 residues. Germline V gene data show CDR1 as SGHKS and CDR2 as YYEKEE (reference sequence). The CDR3 here is CASSPGLGLFF. DNA of the CDR3: TGTGCCAGCAGCCCGGGGCTAGGACTGTTTTTT.

This clonotype was recorded a few times. The chain carries TRBV29-1 and TRBJ2-3, with 9 nucleotides matching TRBD1. The V segment lost 7 bases and the J segment 3 bases; nucleotides outside the gene matches: 5. The CDR3 length is 13 residues. Germline CDR1 reads SQVTM; CDR2 reads ANQGSEA. CDR3 coding DNA: TGCAGCGCTGGACAGGGGTCAACAGATACGCAGTATTTT. Amino acid sequence: CSAGQGSTDTQYF.

The chain is built from TRBV25-1 and TRBJ1-2, with TRBD1 as a possible D gene (5 bases). The CDR3 sequence is 17 residues long. The germline V and J ends were trimmed by 5 bases and 2 bases, with 21 bases remaining between them. Germline CDR1 is MGHDK and CDR2 is SYGVNS. This CDR3 is CASSPRAGERSNYGYTF. The CDR3 DNA follows: TGTGCCAGCAGTCCCCGGGCGGGGGAAAGATCCAACTATGGCTACACCTTC.

This clonotype was picked up a small number of times. The V call is TRBV7-2, the J call TRBJ2-5; no reliable D call. The CDR3 covers 15 residues. Trimming shortened V by 3 bases and J by 0 bases, and 11 bases separated the two germline ends. Germline lookup yields CDR1 SGHTA and CDR2 FQGNSA. CDR3 sequence reads: CASSFSLENQETQYF. The CDR3 nucleotides read TGTGCCAGCAGCTTTAGCCTCGAAAACCAAGAGACCCAGTACTTC.

The chain uses TRBV12-5 and TRBJ2-5; TRBD1 aligns across 8 bases. Germline V gives CDR1 LGHNT, CDR2 FRNRAP. The CDR3 extends over 13 amino acids. With V trimmed by 6 bases and J by 3 bases, 3 bases remained unmatched. In nucleotides, the CDR3 is TGTGCTAGTGGCAAGGACAGGGAAGAGACCCAGTACTTC. Residues: CASGKDREETQYF. Based on the CDR3 plus reference TRBV12-5 and TRBJ2-5, the full variable domain is DARVTQTPRHKVTEMGQEVTMRCQPILGHNTVFWYRQTMMQGLELLAYFRNRAPLDDSGMPKDRFSAEMPDATLATLKIQPSEPRDSAVYFCASGKDREETQYFGPGTRLLVL.

This chain joins TRBV6-1 and TRBJ2-3, with TRBD2 matching over 12 bases. The germline CDR1 and CDR2 sequences are MNHNS and SASEGT. V lost 6 bases to trimming and J lost 2 bases; unmatched junction nucleotides: 6. The CDR3 extends over 16 amino acids. The CDR3 sequence: CASRATSGGITDTQYF. The CDR3 coding sequence is TGTGCCAGCAGGGCTACTAGCGGGGGGATCACAGATACGCAGTATTTT.

This chain connects TRBV12-3 or TRBV12-4 to TRBJ1-5; D is unresolved. V lost 3 bases and J lost 15, with 18 bases in between. The CDR3 is 13 residues long. CDR3 in DNA: TGTGCCAGCAGTTTGGCAATCGGATCGCCCGGGCATTTT. Translating gives CASSLAIGSPGHF.

This clonotype showed up many times. The V and J genes are TRBV2 and TRBJ2-2; a weak D match, TRBD1 (6 bases). V dropped 6 bases and J dropped 3 bases, with 14 bases sitting between them. The length of the CDR3 is 15 residues. Germline V gene data show CDR1 as SNHLY and CDR2 as FYNNEI. This CDR3 reads CASRKEDSHTGELFF. The CDR3 DNA reads TGTGCCAGCAGAAAAGAGGACAGCCACACCGGGGAGCTGTTTTTT.

V and J are TRBV18 and TRBJ2-2; D remains ambiguous. Trimming removed 4 bases at V and 0 bases at J, with 12 bases between. This CDR3 has 16 amino acids. The germline V gene encodes CDR1 KGHSH and CDR2 LQKENI. The CDR3 region has the DNA TGTGCCAGCTCACAAGTCAGAATGGCGAACACCGGGGAGCTGTTTTTT. Its translation: CASSQVRMANTGELFF.

The gene calls are TRBV7-9 and TRBJ2-7; D is possibly TRBD2 (5 bases). The V gene's germline CDR1 is SEHNR and CDR2 FQNEAQ (reference sequence). Trimming pared 5 bases from V and 5 bases from J, leaving 10 bases between. The CDR3 length is 12 residues. CDR3 sequence (DNA): TGTGCCAGCAGCGGGGAGAGTAACGAGCAGTACGTC. Amino acids: CASSGESNEQYV.

The table lists this clonotype with a few counts. The V gene is TRBV11-2, the J gene TRBJ2-7; TRBD2 aligns across 11 bases. Germline CDR1 SGHAT, CDR2 FQNNGV. The ends lost 5 bases at V and 3 bases at J; junction bases unmatched: 6. The CDR3 has 15 amino acids. The CDR3 bases are TGTGCCAGCAGCGCAACTAGCGGGGGAAGCTACGAGCAGTACTTC. It yields the protein CASSATSGGSYEQYF.

V gene TRBV20-1 combines with J gene TRBJ2-3, with D uncertain. The CDR3 is made up of 14 amino acids. Germline-derived CDR1 and CDR2 are DFQATT and SNEGSKA (reference sequence). Trimming took off 2 bases at V and 0 bases at J, with 9 bases between the two ends. CDR3: CSARSVWSTDTQYF. DNA for the CDR3: TGCAGTGCTAGATCCGTTTGGAGCACAGATACGCAGTATTTT.

V is TRBV12-3 or TRBV12-4 and J is TRBJ1-2; D gene uncertain. The germline V and J ends were trimmed by 2 bases and 6 bases, with 10 bases remaining between them. The CDR3 is made up of 13 amino acids. The CDR3: CASSLRLWNGYTF. In nucleotides, the CDR3 is TGTGCCAGCAGTTTAAGGCTGTGGAATGGCTACACCTTC.